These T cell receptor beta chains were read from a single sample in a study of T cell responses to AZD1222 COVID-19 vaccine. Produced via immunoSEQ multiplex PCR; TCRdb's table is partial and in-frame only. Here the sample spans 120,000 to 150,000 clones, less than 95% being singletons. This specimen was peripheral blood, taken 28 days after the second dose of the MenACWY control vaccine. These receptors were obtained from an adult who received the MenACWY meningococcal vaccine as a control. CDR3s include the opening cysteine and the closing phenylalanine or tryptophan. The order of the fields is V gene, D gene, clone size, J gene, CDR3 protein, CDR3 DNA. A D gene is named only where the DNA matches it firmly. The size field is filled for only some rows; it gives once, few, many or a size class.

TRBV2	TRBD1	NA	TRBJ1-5	CATVDREDQPQHF	TGTGCCACCGTGGACAGGGAGGATCAGCCCCAGCATTTT
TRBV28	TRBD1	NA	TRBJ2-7	CASSGQVTYEQYF	TGTGCCAGCTCGGGACAGGTGACCTACGAGCAGTACTTC
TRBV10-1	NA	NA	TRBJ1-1	CASSESRPGSTEAFF	TGCGCCAGCAGTGAGTCCCGTCCGGGGAGCACTGAAGCTTTCTTT
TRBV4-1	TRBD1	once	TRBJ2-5	CASSQTDRGETQYF	TGCGCCAGCAGCCAAACAGACAGGGGAGAGACCCAGTACTTC
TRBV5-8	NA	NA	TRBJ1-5	CASSVEGRGQPQHF	TGTGCCAGCAGCGTCGAGGGCAGGGGTCAGCCCCAGCATTTT
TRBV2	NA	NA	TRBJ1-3	CASKAEWGTSGNTIYF	TGTGCCAGCAAGGCTGAATGGGGTACCTCTGGAAACACCATATATTTT
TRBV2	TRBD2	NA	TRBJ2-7	CASDLDAASGSYEQYF	TGTGCCAGCGACCTCGACGCGGCTAGCGGGTCCTACGAGCAGTACTTC
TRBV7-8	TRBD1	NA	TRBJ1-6	CASSRVDGTDYNSPLHF	TGTGCCAGCAGCCGAGTGGACGGGACAGACTATAATTCACCCCTCCACTTT
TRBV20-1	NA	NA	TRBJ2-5	CSARRETQYF	TGCAGTGCTAGAAGAGAAACCCAGTACTTC
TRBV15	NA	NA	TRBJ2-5	CATSRDSTQETQYF	TGTGCCACCAGCAGAGACTCAACGCAAGAGACCCAGTACTTC
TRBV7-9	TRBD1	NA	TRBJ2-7	CASSYTGTGGYEQYF	TGTGCCAGCAGCTACACCGGGACAGGGGGCTACGAGCAGTACTTC
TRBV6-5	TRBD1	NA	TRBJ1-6	CASSPGQIYNSPLHF	TGTGCCAGCAGTCCGGGACAGATATATAATTCACCCCTCCACTTT
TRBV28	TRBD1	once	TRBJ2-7	CASRTGTGAYEQYF	TGTGCCAGCAGAACCGGGACAGGAGCCTACGAGCAGTACTTC
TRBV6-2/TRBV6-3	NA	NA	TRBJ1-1	CASSYSYENTEAFF	TGTGCCAGCAGTTACTCTTACGAGAACACTGAAGCTTTCTTT
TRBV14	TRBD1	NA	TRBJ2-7	CASSQVSTGGIVQYF	TGTGCCAGCAGCCAAGTCAGTACAGGGGGCATTGTGCAGTACTTC
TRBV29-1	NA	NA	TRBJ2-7	CSVGQGSEQYF	TGCAGCGTTGGCCAGGGGAGCGAGCAGTACTTC
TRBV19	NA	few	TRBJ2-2	CASRFEGGTGELFF	TGTGCCAGCCGCTTTGAAGGGGGAACCGGGGAGCTGTTTTTT
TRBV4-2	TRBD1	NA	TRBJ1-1	CASSQTTGGGTEAFF	TGTGCCAGCAGCCAAACGACAGGGGGAGGGACTGAAGCTTTCTTT
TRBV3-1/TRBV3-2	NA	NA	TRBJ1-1	CASSQFVSAEAFF	TGTGCCAGCAGCCAATTCGTCAGCGCTGAAGCTTTCTTT
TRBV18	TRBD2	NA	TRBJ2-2	CASSPLTVAGGPNTGELFF	TGTGCCAGCTCACCACTCACCGTAGCGGGAGGGCCGAATACCGGGGAGCTGTTTTTT
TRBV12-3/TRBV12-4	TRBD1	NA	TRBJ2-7	CARGTGVPYEQYF	TGTGCCAGGGGGACAGGAGTCCCCTACGAGCAGTACTTC
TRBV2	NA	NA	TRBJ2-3	CASSELLAGGTQYF	TGTGCCAGCAGTGAATTACTAGCAGGCGGTACGCAGTATTTT
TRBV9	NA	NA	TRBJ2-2	CASRGPGAGELFF	TGTGCCAGCAGAGGACCAGGGGCCGGGGAGCTGTTTTTT
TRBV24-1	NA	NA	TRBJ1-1	CATGAGGGWNTEAFF	TGTGCCACCGGAGCGGGGGGGGGTTGGAACACTGAAGCTTTCTTT
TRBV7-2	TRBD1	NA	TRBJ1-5	CASSLQGAGGNQPQHF	TGTGCCAGCAGCTTGCAGGGGGCGGGCGGCAATCAGCCCCAGCATTTT
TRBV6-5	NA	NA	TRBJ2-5	CASSYRGQETQYF	TGTGCCAGCAGTTACAGGGGCCAAGAGACCCAGTACTTC
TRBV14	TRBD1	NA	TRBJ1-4	CASSRRDSYNEKLFF	TGTGCCAGCAGCCGACGGGACAGTTATAATGAAAAACTGTTTTTT
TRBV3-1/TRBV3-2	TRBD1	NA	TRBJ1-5	CASSQFRGCQPQHF	TGTGCCAGCAGCCAATTCAGGGGGTGCCAGCCCCAGCATTTT
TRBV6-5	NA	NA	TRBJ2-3	CASSRQGVYTQYF	TGTGCCAGCAGTCGGCAGGGTGTGTATACGCAGTATTTT
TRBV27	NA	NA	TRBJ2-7	CASSWNREYEQYF	TGTGCCAGCAGTTGGAACAGAGAATACGAGCAGTACTTC
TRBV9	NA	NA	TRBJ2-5	CASSVGTVQETQYF	TGTGCCAGCAGCGTAGGGACCGTACAAGAGACCCAGTACTTC
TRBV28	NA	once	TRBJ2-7	CASSHMSIEQYF	TGTGCCAGCAGCCACATGTCCATCGAGCAGTACTTC
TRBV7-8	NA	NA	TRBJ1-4	CASSSTLEEKLFF	TGTGCCAGCAGCTCGACCCTTGAGGAAAAACTGTTTTTT
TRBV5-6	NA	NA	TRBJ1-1	CASSLESQGGTEAFF	TGTGCCAGCAGCTTGGAGTCGCAGGGCGGGACTGAAGCTTTCTTT
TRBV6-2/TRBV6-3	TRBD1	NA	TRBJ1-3	CASSYSRDRSGNTIYF	TGTGCCAGCAGTTATTCCCGGGACAGATCTGGAAACACCATATATTTT
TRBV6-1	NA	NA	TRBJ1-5	CASSEHREHARNQPQHF	TGTGCCAGCAGTGAGCACAGGGAACACGCCCGCAATCAGCCCCAGCATTTT
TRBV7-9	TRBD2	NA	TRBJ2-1	CASSLGGLAGRYNEQFF	TGTGCCAGCAGCTTAGGGGGACTAGCGGGGCGTTACAATGAGCAGTTCTTC
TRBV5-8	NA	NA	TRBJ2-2	CASSLVLGADWNTGELFF	TGTGCCAGCAGCTTGGTTCTGGGGGCGGATTGGAACACCGGGGAGCTGTTTTTT
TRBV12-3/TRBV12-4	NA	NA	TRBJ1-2	CASSFSGEGGYTF	TGTGCCAGCAGTTTTTCCGGGGAAGGCGGCTACACCTTC
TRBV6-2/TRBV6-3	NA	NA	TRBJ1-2	CASSYTIYGYTF	TGTGCCAGCAGTTACACGATCTATGGCTACACCTTC